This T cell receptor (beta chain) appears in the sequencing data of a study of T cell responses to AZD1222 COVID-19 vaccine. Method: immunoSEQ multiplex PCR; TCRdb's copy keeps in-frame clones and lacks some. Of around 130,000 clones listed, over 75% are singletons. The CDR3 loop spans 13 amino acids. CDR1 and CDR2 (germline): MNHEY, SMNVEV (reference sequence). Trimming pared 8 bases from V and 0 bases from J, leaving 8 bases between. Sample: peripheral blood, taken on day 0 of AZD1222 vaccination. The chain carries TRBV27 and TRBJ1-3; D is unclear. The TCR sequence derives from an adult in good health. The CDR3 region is CASFRHSGNTIYF. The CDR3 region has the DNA TGTGCCAGCTTCAGACACTCTGGAAACACCATATATTTT.